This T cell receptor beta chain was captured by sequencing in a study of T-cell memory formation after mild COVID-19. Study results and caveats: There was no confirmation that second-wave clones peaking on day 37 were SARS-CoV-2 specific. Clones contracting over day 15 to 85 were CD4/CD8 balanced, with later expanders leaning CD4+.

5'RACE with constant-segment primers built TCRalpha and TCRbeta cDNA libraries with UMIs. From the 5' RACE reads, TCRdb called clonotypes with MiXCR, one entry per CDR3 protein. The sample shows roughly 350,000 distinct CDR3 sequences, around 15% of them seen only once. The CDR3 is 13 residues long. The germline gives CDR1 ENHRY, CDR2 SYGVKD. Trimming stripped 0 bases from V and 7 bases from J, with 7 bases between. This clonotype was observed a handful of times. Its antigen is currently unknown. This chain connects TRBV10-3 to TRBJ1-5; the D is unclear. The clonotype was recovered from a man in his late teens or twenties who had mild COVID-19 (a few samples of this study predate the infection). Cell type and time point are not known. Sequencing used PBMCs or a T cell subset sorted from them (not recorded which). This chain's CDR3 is CAISESIGQPQHF. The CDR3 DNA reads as TGTGCCATCAGTGAGTCAATTGGCCAGCCCCAGCATTTT.